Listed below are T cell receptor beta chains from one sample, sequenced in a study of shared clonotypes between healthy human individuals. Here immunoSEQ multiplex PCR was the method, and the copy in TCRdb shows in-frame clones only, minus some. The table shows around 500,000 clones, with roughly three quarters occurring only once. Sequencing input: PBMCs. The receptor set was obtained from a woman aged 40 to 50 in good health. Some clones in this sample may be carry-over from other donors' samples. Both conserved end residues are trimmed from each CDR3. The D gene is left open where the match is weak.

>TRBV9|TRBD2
ASSPLRTSGNTDTQY
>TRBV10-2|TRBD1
ASTRVLSRQGSFYEQY
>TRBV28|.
ASSLNEVPAQH
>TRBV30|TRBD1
AWASGGRHNEQF
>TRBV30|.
AWRTGTRTGELF
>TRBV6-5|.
ASSSHSGTEETQY
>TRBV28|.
ASSLDRRGLNTEAF
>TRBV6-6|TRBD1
ASGQGAEEQY
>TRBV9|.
ASSTGAGGPSSSYEQY
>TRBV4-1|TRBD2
ASSQLGGGPSGELF
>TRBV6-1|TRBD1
ASSLDRLREQY
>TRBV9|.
ASSVAGQSRVGTQY
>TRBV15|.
ATSRDLQGTYT
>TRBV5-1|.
ASSLAGGASGYT
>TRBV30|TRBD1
AWRLDRGLLRELF
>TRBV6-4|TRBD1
ASSDSDRGNTGELF
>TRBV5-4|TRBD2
ASSLASSGQETQY
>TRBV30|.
AWSPMGFYGYT